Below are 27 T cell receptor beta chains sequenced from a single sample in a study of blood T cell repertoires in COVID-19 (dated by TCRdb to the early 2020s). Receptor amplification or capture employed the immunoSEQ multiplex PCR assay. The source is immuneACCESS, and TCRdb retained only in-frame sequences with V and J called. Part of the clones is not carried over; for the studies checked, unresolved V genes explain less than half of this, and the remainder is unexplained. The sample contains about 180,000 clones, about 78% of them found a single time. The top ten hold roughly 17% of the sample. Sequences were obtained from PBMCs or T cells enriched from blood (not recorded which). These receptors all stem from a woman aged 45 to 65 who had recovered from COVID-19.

Written as DNA, the CDR3 is TGTGCCAGCAGTCATTCGCCGGGACAGGTTCTCAACGCCTACGAGCAGTACTTC. It is translated as CASSHSPGQVLNAYEQYF. V usage is TRBV27 and J usage is TRBJ2-7; 8 bases line up with TRBD1. Germline V lookup: CDR1 MNHEY, CDR2 SMNVEV (reference sequence). V lost 5 bases and J lost 2; bases outside the gene matches: 17. The CDR3 length is 18 residues.

CDR3 loop: CARDRRGGVNTEAFF. In nucleotides, the CDR3 is TGTGCCAGAGATAGACGTGGGGGGGTTAACACTGAAGCTTTCTTT. This rearrangement joins TRBV5-8 to TRBJ1-1; D is possibly TRBD1 (5 bases). V lost 8 bases, J lost 2 bases, and 19 bases lay in between. Germline V gives CDR1 SGHTS, CDR2 YDEGEE. The CDR3 loop spans 15 amino acids.

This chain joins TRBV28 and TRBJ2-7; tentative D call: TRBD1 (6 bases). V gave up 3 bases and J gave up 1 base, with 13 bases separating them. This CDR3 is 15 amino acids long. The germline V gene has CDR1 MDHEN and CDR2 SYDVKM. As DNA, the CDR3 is TGTGCCAGCAGTTTCATCGGGACACATTCCTACGAGCAGTACTTC. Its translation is CASSFIGTHSYEQYF.

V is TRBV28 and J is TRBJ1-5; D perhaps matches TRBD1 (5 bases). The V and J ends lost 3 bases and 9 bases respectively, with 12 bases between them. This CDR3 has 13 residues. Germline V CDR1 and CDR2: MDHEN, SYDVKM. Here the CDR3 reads CASSLKGLRPQHF. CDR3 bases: TGTGCCAGCAGTTTGAAGGGGCTGAGGCCCCAGCATTTT.

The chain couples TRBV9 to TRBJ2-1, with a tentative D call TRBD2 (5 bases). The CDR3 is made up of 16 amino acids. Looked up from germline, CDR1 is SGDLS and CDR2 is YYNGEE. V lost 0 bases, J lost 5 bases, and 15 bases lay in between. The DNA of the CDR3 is TGTGCCAGCAGCGTAGGTGCCAGCCCGGGGAACAATGAGCAGTTCTTC. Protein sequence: CASSVGASPGNNEQFF.

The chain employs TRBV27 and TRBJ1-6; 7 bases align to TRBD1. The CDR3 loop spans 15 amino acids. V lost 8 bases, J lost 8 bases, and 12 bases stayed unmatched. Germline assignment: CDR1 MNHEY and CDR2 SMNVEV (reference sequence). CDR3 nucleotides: TGTGCCAGCGCCCGAAATGGACAGGTAGATTCACCCCTCCACTTT. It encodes CASARNGQVDSPLHF.

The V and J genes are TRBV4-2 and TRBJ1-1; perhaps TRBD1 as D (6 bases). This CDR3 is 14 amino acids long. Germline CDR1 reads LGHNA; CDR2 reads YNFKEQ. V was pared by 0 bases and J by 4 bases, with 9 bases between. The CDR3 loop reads CASSQEVGGTEAFF. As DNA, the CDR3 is TGTGCCAGCAGCCAAGAGGTAGGGGGCACTGAAGCTTTCTTT.

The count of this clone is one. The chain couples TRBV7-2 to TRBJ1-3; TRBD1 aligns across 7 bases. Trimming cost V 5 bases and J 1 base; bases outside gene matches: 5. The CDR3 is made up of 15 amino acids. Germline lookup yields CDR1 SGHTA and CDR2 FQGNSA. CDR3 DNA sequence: TGTGCCAGCAGCGCACCGACAGGGTCTGGAAACACCATATATTTT. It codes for CASSAPTGSGNTIYF.

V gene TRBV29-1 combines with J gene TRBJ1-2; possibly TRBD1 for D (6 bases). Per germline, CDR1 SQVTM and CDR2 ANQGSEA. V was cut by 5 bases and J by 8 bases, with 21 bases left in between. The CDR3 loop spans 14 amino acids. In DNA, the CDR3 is TGCAGCGTTCAAATACAACAGGGAACGGGAGGCTACACCTTC. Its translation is CSVQIQQGTGGYTF.

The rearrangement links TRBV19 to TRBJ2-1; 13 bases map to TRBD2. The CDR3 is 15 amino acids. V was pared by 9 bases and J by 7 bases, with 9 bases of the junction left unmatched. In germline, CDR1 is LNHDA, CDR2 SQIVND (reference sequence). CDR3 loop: CASREGTSGKNEQFF. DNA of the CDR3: TGTGCCAGCCGGGAGGGGACTAGCGGGAAGAATGAGCAGTTCTTC. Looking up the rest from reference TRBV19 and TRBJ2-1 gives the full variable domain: DGGITQSPKYLFRKEGQNVTLSCEQNLNHDAMYWYRQDPGQGLRLIYYSQIVNDFQKGDIAEGYSVSREKKESFPLTVTSAQKNPTAFYLCASREGTSGKNEQFFGPGTRLTVL.

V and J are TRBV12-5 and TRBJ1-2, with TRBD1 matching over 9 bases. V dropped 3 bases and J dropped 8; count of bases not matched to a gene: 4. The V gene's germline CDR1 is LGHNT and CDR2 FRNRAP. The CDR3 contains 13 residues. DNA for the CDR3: TGTGCTAGTGGTTTTCGGACAGGGGAAGGCTACACCTTC. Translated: CASGFRTGEGYTF. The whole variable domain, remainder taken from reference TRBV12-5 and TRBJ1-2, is DARVTQTPRHKVTEMGQEVTMRCQPILGHNTVFWYRQTMMQGLELLAYFRNRAPLDDSGMPKDRFSAEMPDATLATLKIQPSEPRDSAVYFCASGFRTGEGYTFGSGTRLTVV.

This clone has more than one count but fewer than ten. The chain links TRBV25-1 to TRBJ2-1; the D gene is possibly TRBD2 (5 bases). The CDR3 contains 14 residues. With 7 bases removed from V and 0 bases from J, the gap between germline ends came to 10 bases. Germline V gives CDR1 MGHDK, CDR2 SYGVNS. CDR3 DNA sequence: TGTGCCAGCAATCCGGGATACTCCTACAATGAGCAGTTCTTC. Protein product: CASNPGYSYNEQFF.

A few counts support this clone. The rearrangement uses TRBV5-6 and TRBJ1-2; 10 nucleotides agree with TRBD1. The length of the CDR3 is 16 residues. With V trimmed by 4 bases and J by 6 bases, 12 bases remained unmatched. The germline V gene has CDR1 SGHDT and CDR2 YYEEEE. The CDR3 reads CASSPLGQGEVHGYTF. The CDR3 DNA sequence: TGTGCCAGCAGCCCTTTAGGACAGGGGGAGGTTCATGGCTACACCTTC.

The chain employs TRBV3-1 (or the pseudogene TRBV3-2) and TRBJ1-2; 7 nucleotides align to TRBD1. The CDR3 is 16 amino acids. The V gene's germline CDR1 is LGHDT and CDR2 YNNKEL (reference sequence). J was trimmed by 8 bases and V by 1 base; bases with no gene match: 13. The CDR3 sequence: CASSQGLGTEMGGYTF. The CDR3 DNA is TGTGCCAGCAGCCAAGGGCTCGGGACAGAAATGGGGGGCTACACCTTC.

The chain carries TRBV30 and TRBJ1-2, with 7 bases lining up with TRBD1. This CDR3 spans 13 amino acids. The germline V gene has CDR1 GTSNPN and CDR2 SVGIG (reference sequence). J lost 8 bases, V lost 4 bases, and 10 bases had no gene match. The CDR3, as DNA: TGTGCCTGGACCTACAGGGGTAGCGTAGGCTACACCTTC. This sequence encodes CAWTYRGSVGYTF.

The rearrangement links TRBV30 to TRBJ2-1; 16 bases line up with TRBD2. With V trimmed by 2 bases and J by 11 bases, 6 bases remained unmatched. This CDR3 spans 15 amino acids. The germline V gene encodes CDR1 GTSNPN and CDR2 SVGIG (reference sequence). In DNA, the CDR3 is TGTGCCTGGAGTTTAGGGACTAGCGGGAGGGTGAAGCAGTTCTTC. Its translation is CAWSLGTSGRVKQFF.

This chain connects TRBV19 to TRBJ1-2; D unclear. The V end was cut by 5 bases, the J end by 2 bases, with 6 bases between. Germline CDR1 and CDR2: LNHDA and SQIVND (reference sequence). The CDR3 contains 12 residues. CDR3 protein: CASSPQNYGYTF. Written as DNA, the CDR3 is TGTGCCAGTAGTCCCCAGAACTATGGCTACACCTTC.

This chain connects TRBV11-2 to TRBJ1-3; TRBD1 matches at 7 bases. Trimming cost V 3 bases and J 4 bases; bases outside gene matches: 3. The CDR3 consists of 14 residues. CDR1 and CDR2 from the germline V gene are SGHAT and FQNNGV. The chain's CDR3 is CASSFRTGGNTIYF. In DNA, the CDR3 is TGTGCCAGCAGCTTCCGGACAGGCGGAAACACCATATATTTT.

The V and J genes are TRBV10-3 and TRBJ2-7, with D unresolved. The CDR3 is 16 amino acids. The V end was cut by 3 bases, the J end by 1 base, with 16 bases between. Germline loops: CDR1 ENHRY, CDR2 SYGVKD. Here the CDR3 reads CAISEVLDSVSYEQYF. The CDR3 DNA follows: TGTGCCATCAGTGAAGTTCTTGACTCTGTATCCTACGAGCAGTACTTC.

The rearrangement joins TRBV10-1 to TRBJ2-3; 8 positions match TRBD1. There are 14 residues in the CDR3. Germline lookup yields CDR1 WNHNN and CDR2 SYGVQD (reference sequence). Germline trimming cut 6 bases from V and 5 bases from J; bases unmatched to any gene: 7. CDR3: CASRPGQDGDTQYF. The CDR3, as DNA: TGCGCCAGCAGGCCGGGACAGGACGGAGATACGCAGTATTTT.

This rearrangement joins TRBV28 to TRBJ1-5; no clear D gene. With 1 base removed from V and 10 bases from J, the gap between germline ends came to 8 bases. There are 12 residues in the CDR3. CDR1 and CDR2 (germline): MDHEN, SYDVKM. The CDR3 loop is CASSLYTDPQHF. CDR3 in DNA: TGTGCCAGCAGTTTATATACAGATCCCCAGCATTTT.

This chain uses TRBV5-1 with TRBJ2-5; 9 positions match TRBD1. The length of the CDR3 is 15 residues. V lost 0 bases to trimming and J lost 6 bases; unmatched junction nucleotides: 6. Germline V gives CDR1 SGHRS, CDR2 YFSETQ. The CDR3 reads CASSLATGTGKTQYF. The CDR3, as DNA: TGCGCCAGCAGCTTGGCGACCGGGACAGGGAAGACCCAGTACTTC.

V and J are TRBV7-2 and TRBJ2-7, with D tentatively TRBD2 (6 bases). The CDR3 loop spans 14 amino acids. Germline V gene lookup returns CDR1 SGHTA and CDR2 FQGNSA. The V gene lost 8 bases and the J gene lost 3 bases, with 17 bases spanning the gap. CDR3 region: CASGPGWTNYEQYF. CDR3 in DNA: TGTGCCAGCGGACCGGGGTGGACTAACTACGAGCAGTACTTC.

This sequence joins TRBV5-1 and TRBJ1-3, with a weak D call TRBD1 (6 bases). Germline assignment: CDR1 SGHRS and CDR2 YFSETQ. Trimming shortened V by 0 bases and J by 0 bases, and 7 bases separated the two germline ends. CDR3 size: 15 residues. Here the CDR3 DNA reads TGCGCCAGCAGCTTGGGGACAGCCTCTGGAAACACCATATATTTT. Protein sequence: CASSLGTASGNTIYF.

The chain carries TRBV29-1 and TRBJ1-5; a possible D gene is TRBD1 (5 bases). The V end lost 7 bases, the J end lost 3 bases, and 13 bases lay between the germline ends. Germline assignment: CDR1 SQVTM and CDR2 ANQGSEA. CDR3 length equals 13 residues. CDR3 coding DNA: TGCAGCGGCCAGGCGGGGGTCAATCAGCCCCAGCATTTT. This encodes CSGQAGVNQPQHF.

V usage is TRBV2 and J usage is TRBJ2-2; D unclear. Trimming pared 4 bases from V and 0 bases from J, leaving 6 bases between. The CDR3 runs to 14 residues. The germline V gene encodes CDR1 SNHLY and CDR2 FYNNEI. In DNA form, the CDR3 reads TGTGCCAGCAGTGGTAGTACGAACACCGGGGAGCTGTTTTTT. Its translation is CASSGSTNTGELFF. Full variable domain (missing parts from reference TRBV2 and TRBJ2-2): EPEVTQTPSHQVTQMGQEVILRCVPISNHLYFYWYRQILGQKVEFLVSFYNNEISEKSEIFDDQFSVERPDGSNFTLKIRSTKLEDSAMYFCASSGSTNTGELFFGEGSRLTVL.

CDR3 coding DNA: TGTGCCAGCAGTTCAACCAGGTACACTGAAGCTTTCTTT. Protein product: CASSSTRYTEAFF. The chain links TRBV27 to TRBJ1-1, with no clear D. The CDR3 sequence is 13 residues long. Trimming removed 4 bases from V and 3 bases from J, with 9 bases in between. Germline values: CDR1 MNHEY, CDR2 SMNVEV (reference sequence).